The sequence of this T cell receptor beta chain was determined in a study of blood T cells in healthy people across ages. For the study at large: Capture via template switching afforded approximately one barcoded beta molecule per two T cells.

V dropped 2 bases and J dropped 13 bases, with 9 bases sitting between them. The germline gives CDR1 SGHTA, CDR2 FQGNSA. The CDR3 totals 11 residues. In terms of origin and age, donors were healthy Caucasian individuals from Russia aged about 6 to 95. Samples each yielded at least 5 micrograms of total RNA. For the second PCR, which ran for about 7 to 11 cycles, a sample-barcoded 5' primer and a J-beta primer mix were used. TCRdb fed the 5' RACE reads into MiXCR, producing one record per CDR3 protein. Of 800,000 or so distinct CDR3 sequences in the sample, around half were seen once. This sequence joins TRBV7-2 and TRBJ2-1; D may be TRBD2 (5 bases). This TCR derives from a man older than 75 in good health. The sequenced material came from blood. The CDR3 sequence is CASSLQDSQFF. CDR3 DNA sequence: TGTGCCAGCAGCTTACAGGACTCACAGTTCTTC. The full variable domain, completed using reference TRBV7-2 and TRBJ2-1, is GAGVSQSPSNKVTEKGKDVELRCDPISGHTALYWYRQSLGQGLEFLIYFQGNSAPDKSGLPSDRFSAERTGGSVSTLTIQRTQQEDSAVYLCASSLQDSQFFGPGTRLTVL.